This entry features one T cell receptor (beta chain) sequence. Its antigen is not identified. CDR1 and CDR2 (germline): KGHSH, LQKENI. The CDR3 covers 14 residues. V lost 2 bases, J lost 2 bases, and 9 bases lay in between. The sample is drawn from a study of vaccination and CD4 T cells after COVID-19. Background on the study: Controls used CEFX viral epitopes (positive), HIV-1 Nef peptides (negative), or no peptide.

Described treatment: roughly 11-day PBMC culture with coronavirus spike peptide pools or control peptides (ViraFEST assay). TCR sequencing followed the expansion of antigen-specific T cells with peptide pools in ViraFEST. Cultured CD4+ T-cell DNA underwent Oncomine TCR Beta short-read sequencing. Genomic DNA extraction was carried out from cultured CD4+ T cells. TCRdb itself ran the PCR reads through MiXCR, one entry per CDR3 protein. The data hold tens of thousands of distinct CDR3 sequences, with around half observed a single time. Study findings and constraints: Spike mono-reactivity was found in 304 of 307 vaccine-specific clones from convalescent patients.

The sequenced sample consisted of CD4+ T cells from blood, cultured in vitro. The chain employs TRBV18 and TRBJ2-5; D unresolved. This receptor was identified in a human donor who had recovered from COVID-19. The CDR3 reads CASSPARVQETQYF. The CDR3 bases are TGTGCCAGCTCACCAGCAAGGGTTCAAGAGACCCAGTACTTC.